The rows below give T cell receptor beta chains drawn from one sample of a study of cytotoxic CD8 clonotypes in ibrutinib-treated CLL. The data were produced by immunoSEQ multiplex PCR, yet TCRdb's version contains in-frame clones alone and is incomplete. Found here are roughly 130,000 clones, around 93% of them singletons; the top ten hold 10% to 11%. The material sequenced was PBMCs, taken after 12 months of ibrutinib treatment. These TCRs come from a human donor with chronic lymphocytic leukemia. Both conserved end residues are part of each CDR3. The order of the fields is V gene, CDR3 length, J gene, D gene, clone size, CDR3 protein, CDR3 DNA. The D gene is left open where the match is weak. The size entry is marked missing in some rows and otherwise reads once, few, many or a size class.

>TRBV21-1|16|TRBJ1-2|.|.
CASSRKSGRGNYGYTF
TGTGCCAGCAGCAGGAAGTCAGGACGCGGGAACTATGGCTACACCTTC
>TRBV6-5|14|TRBJ1-2|.|.
CASSYSRTDYGYTF
TGTGCCAGCAGTTACTCACGGACAGACTATGGCTACACCTTC
>TRBV27|11|TRBJ2-7|.|few
CASSSTYEQYF
TGTGCCAGCAGTTCCACCTACGAGCAGTACTTC
>TRBV28|14|TRBJ2-7|.|.
CASNIGGPFGGQYF
TGTGCCAGCAACATAGGGGGCCCCTTCGGGGGGCAGTACTTC
>TRBV19|15|TRBJ2-7|.|.
CASSLGPSSSYEQYF
TGTGCCAGTAGTCTCGGGCCCTCGAGCTCCTACGAGCAGTACTTC
>TRBV5-6|15|TRBJ1-5|.|few
CASSPSSGGSQPQHF
TGTGCCAGCAGCCCCAGCTCGGGGGGCAGTCAGCCCCAGCATTTT
>TRBV20-1|11|TRBJ2-1|.|.
CSARDQGVGFF
TGCAGTGCTAGAGATCAGGGCGTTGGGTTCTTC
>TRBV10-2|12|TRBJ2-7|.|.
CASSESGTEQYF
TGCGCCAGCAGTGAGTCGGGCACTGAGCAGTACTTC
>TRBV27|13|TRBJ1-2|.|.
CASSGPGPGGYTF
TGTGCCAGCAGCGGGCCGGGCCCAGGGGGCTACACCTTC
>TRBV28|13|TRBJ2-1|TRBD1|once
CASRDRGPFEQFF
TGTGCCAGCAGGGACAGGGGGCCGTTTGAGCAGTTCTTC
>TRBV9|14|TRBJ2-7|.|.
CASSVGSGSSEQYF
TGTGCCAGCAGCGTAGGGTCGGGTAGCTCGGAGCAGTACTTC
>TRBV11-1|15|TRBJ2-3|.|.
CASSLDGGGTDTQYF
TGTGCCAGCAGCTTAGACGGTGGGGGGACAGATACGCAGTATTTT
>TRBV10-3|15|TRBJ2-5|TRBD1|.
CAISESTGGLKTQYF
TGTGCCATCAGTGAGTCGACAGGGGGCTTGAAGACTCAGTACTTC
>TRBV9|12|TRBJ1-4|.|once
CASSASNEKLFF
TGTGCCAGCAGCGCGAGCAACGAAAAACTGTTTTTT
>TRBV6-1|18|TRBJ2-4|TRBD2|.
CASSARLAGDLAKNIQYF
TGTGCCAGCAGTGCAAGACTAGCGGGAGACCTAGCCAAAAACATTCAGTACTTC
>TRBV6-1|14|TRBJ2-7|.|.
CASTTWSDTYEQYF
TGTGCCAGCACGACTTGGAGCGATACCTACGAGCAGTACTTC
>TRBV25-1|13|TRBJ2-7|TRBD1|.
CASSTGGWNEQYF
TGTGCCAGCTCCACAGGGGGCTGGAACGAGCAGTACTTC
>TRBV10-3|18|TRBJ2-7|.|.
CAISDRSSLTGNTYEQYF
TGTGCCATCAGTGATCGATCTTCCCTTACAGGGAACACCTACGAGCAGTACTTC
>TRBV5-1|16|TRBJ2-1|.|.
CASSYRSGSSYNEQFF
TGCGCCAGCAGCTACCGTAGCGGTAGCTCCTACAATGAGCAGTTCTTC
>TRBV18|15|TRBJ2-1|TRBD2|.
CASSPPSGTFHEQFF
TGTGCCAGCTCACCACCGAGCGGGACTTTTCATGAGCAGTTCTTC
>TRBV6-5|15|TRBJ2-3|.|.
CASSYSGQGGDTQYF
TGTGCCAGCAGTTACTCGGGGCAGGGTGGGGATACGCAGTATTTT
>TRBV27|13|TRBJ2-3|TRBD1|.
CASSPTGGDTQYF
TGTGCCAGCAGTCCAACAGGGGGAGATACGCAGTATTTT
>TRBV28|17|TRBJ2-1|TRBD1|.
CASSSYRTGKGGDEQFF
TGTGCCAGCAGTTCATACCGGACAGGGAAGGGCGGGGATGAGCAGTTCTTC
>TRBV2|14|TRBJ2-5|TRBD1|.
CASSVGQGVETQYF
TGTGCCAGCAGCGTTGGACAGGGGGTAGAGACCCAGTACTTC
>TRBV20-1|11|TRBJ2-1|.|.
CSAKHYNEQFF
TGCAGTGCAAAACACTACAATGAGCAGTTCTTC
>TRBV10-1|15|TRBJ2-2|.|.
CASSDDRPLKGELFF
TGCGCCAGCAGCGATGACAGACCCCTCAAAGGGGAGCTGTTTTTT
>TRBV2|15|TRBJ1-1|.|.
CASRRTGAMNTEAFF
TGTGCCAGCAGGCGCACTGGCGCTATGAACACTGAAGCTTTCTTT
>TRBV11-3|14|TRBJ2-7|.|.
CASSPRDHPYEQYF
TGTGCCAGCAGCCCGCGAGACCATCCCTACGAGCAGTACTTC
>TRBV11-3|14|TRBJ2-2|.|once
CASSLFEATGELFF
TGTGCCAGCAGCTTATTTGAGGCAACCGGGGAGCTGTTTTTT
>TRBV4-3|17|TRBJ2-2|.|.
CASSQDSSDLNTGELFF
TGCGCCAGCAGCCAAGATAGCTCGGATTTGAACACCGGGGAGCTGTTTTTT
>TRBV18|15|TRBJ1-2|.|.
CASSPRFGENYGYTF
TGTGCCAGCTCACCACGTTTTGGGGAGAACTATGGCTACACCTTC
>TRBV14|14|TRBJ2-1|TRBD1|.
CASSRDRGGNEQFF
TGTGCCAGCAGCCGGGACAGGGGAGGCAATGAGCAGTTCTTC
>TRBV7-2|15|TRBJ2-3|.|.
CASSLQGFSTDTQYF
TGTGCCAGCAGCTTACAGGGATTTAGCACAGATACGCAGTATTTT
>TRBV2|15|TRBJ1-1|.|.
CARGPTSGGYTEAFF
TGTGCCAGGGGACCAACCTCTGGTGGGTACACTGAAGCTTTCTTT
>TRBV23-1|17|TRBJ1-5|.|.
CASSQYRPHYSNQPQHF
TGCGCCAGCAGTCAATACCGGCCCCACTATAGCAATCAGCCCCAGCATTTT
>TRBV7-2|16|TRBJ2-7|TRBD1|once
CASSLGSDRSSYEQYF
TGTGCCAGCAGCTTAGGTTCGGACAGGTCCTCCTACGAGCAGTACTTC
>TRBV14|15|TRBJ2-2|.|.
CASSQDSDYTGELFF
TGTGCCAGCAGCCAAGACAGTGACTACACCGGGGAGCTGTTTTTT
>TRBV11-2|14|TRBJ2-5|TRBD1|.
CASSHRGEDETQYF
TGTGCCAGCAGCCACAGGGGAGAAGATGAGACCCAGTACTTC
>TRBV18|15|TRBJ1-5|TRBD1|.
CASSPPTGANQPQHF
TGTGCCAGCTCACCTCCAACAGGGGCCAATCAGCCCCAGCATTTT
>TRBV7-2|15|TRBJ2-3|TRBD2|.
CASSFGTNLVDTQYF
TGTGCCAGCAGCTTCGGGACTAATCTCGTGGATACGCAGTATTTT
>TRBV14|19|TRBJ2-3|TRBD2|.
CASSGLAGDGSPPTDTQYF
TGTGCCAGCAGCGGACTAGCGGGAGATGGAAGCCCTCCAACTGATACGCAGTATTTT
>TRBV7-2|15|TRBJ1-5|.|.
CASSLGDSPAQPQHF
TGTGCCAGCAGCTTAGGAGACAGTCCCGCTCAGCCCCAGCATTTT
>TRBV27|17|TRBJ1-3|TRBD1|.
CASRQAGTGWSGNTIYF
TGTGCCAGCAGGCAGGCTGGGACAGGATGGTCTGGAAACACCATATATTTT
>TRBV7-2|15|TRBJ2-3|.|.
CASSPQQGGTDTQYF
TGTGCCAGCAGCCCACAACAGGGGGGGACAGATACGCAGTATTTT
>TRBV2|11|TRBJ1-2|.|.
CASSEADGYTF
TGTGCCAGCAGTGAGGCGGATGGCTACACCTTC
>TRBV5-4|15|TRBJ2-1|.|.
CASSLGTPRAHEQFF
TGTGCCAGCAGCTTGGGGACTCCGAGGGCCCATGAGCAGTTCTTC
>TRBV5-1|16|TRBJ2-1|TRBD2|.
CASSAYSGGDYNEQFF
TGCGCCAGCAGCGCCTATAGCGGGGGAGACTACAATGAGCAGTTCTTC
>TRBV28|19|TRBJ1-5|.|.
CASTVGPGHRWPNNQPQHF
TGTGCCAGCACCGTTGGCCCGGGGCATAGGTGGCCTAATAATCAGCCCCAGCATTTT
>TRBV7-3|15|TRBJ2-7|.|.
CASSLTAVGHYEQYF
TGTGCCAGCAGCTTAACAGCGGTGGGACACTACGAGCAGTACTTC
>TRBV19|15|TRBJ2-2|TRBD2|.
CASTGTSFNTGELFF
TGTGCCAGTACGGGGACTAGTTTTAACACCGGGGAGCTGTTTTTT
>TRBV7-3|12|TRBJ2-1|.|once
CASSFPTGEQFF
TGTGCCAGCAGCTTCCCAACAGGGGAGCAGTTCTTC
>TRBV7-9|14|TRBJ2-7|TRBD1|.
CASSWDRGPLEQYF
TGTGCCAGCAGCTGGGACAGGGGCCCCCTCGAGCAGTACTTC
>TRBV19|15|TRBJ2-7|TRBD2|.
CASSPRLAELYEQYF
TGTGCCAGTAGCCCTAGACTAGCGGAGCTCTACGAGCAGTACTTC
>TRBV11-1|15|TRBJ2-7|TRBD1|.
CASSSWQGVENEQYF
TGTGCCAGCAGCTCGTGGCAGGGGGTAGAGAACGAGCAGTACTTC
>TRBV7-9|18|TRBJ2-1|TRBD1|.
CASSLVSVWDRAYNEQFF
TGTGCCAGCAGCTTAGTTTCAGTGTGGGACAGGGCTTACAATGAGCAGTTCTTC
>TRBV5-1|15|TRBJ2-7|.|.
CASSLGQLTTGEQYF
TGCGCCAGCAGCTTGGGGCAGCTTACTACTGGGGAGCAGTACTTC
>TRBV6-5|14|TRBJ2-3|TRBD1|.
CASSYGQGTDTQYF
TGTGCCAGCAGTTATGGACAGGGAACAGATACGCAGTATTTT
>TRBV28|15|TRBJ1-4|TRBD1|.
CASIGQGAPNEKLFF
TGTGCCAGCATCGGACAGGGAGCACCTAATGAAAAACTGTTTTTT
>TRBV27|14|TRBJ1-5|.|few
CASSTTGYNQPQHF
TGTGCCAGCAGTACGACAGGTTACAATCAGCCCCAGCATTTT